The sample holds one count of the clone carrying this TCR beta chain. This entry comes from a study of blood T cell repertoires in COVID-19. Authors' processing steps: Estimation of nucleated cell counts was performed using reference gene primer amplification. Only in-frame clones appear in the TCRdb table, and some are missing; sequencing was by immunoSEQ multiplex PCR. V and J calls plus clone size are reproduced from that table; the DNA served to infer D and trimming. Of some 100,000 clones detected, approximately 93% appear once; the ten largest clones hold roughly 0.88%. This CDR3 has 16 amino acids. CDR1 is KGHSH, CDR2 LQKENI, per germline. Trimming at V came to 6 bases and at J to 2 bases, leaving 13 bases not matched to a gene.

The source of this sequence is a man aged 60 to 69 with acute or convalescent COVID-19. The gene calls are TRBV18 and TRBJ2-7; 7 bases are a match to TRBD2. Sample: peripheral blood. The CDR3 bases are TGTGCCAGCTCGGCACAAACTAGCGCGAGAACCTACGAGCAGTACTTC. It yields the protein CASSAQTSARTYEQYF.